The rows below give T cell receptor beta chains drawn from one sample of a study of OX40 agonist ivuxolimab in advanced cancers. The repertoire was sequenced with immunoSEQ multiplex PCR; TCRdb's copy has only in-frame clones and lacks some. The table lists 11,000 to 15,000 clones, about 90% of them singletons. Sample: CD4+ or CD8+ T cells sorted from blood, taken in a trial of the OX40 agonist ivuxolimab. Receptor source: an adult with an advanced solid tumor such as melanoma, head and neck, liver or kidney cancer. CDR3s include the opening cysteine and the closing phenylalanine or tryptophan. D genes are given only for firm matches. Some rows mark clone size as missing; the rest say once, few, many or name a class of expanded clone.

cdr3_aa	cdr3_nt	j_call	d_call	v_call	clone_size
CSVRGLAVTYNEQFF	TGCAGCGTACGGGGACTAGCGGTCACCTACAATGAGCAGTTCTTC	TRBJ2-1	TRBD2	TRBV29-1	.
CASSQVGPAIQETQYF	TGTGCCAGCAGCCAAGTGGGCCCGGCTATCCAAGAGACCCAGTACTTC	TRBJ2-5	.	TRBV14	.
CASSGTYRSSYNEQFF	TGTGCCAGCAGCGGGACCTACCGAAGCTCCTACAATGAGCAGTTCTTC	TRBJ2-1	.	TRBV11-1	.
CASSVGTAYNEQFF	TGTGCCAGCAGCGTAGGGACAGCCTACAATGAGCAGTTCTTC	TRBJ2-1	.	TRBV9	.
CASSYSHGLNTEAFF	TGTGCCAGCAGTTACTCACACGGGTTGAACACTGAAGCTTTCTTT	TRBJ1-1	.	TRBV6-5	.
CASSQRDTLEYYEQYF	TGCGCCAGCAGCCAACGAGACACGCTGGAATACTACGAGCAGTACTTC	TRBJ2-7	.	TRBV4-1	.
CASSQEEGANNEQFF	TGCGCCAGCAGCCAAGAAGAAGGGGCCAACAATGAGCAGTTCTTC	TRBJ2-1	.	TRBV4-1	.
CASSIRDRGTDTQYF	TGTGCCAGTAGTATAAGGGACAGGGGCACAGATACGCAGTATTTT	TRBJ2-3	TRBD1	TRBV19	.
CASSVGSGDAGNTIYF	TGTGCCAGCAGCGTAGGGTCAGGGGACGCTGGAAACACCATATATTTT	TRBJ1-3	.	TRBV9	.
CASTLTGDPGNTIYF	TGTGCCAGCACCCTAACCGGGGACCCCGGAAACACCATATATTTT	TRBJ1-3	.	TRBV27	.
CASSFLQDGEAFF	TGTGCCAGCAGCTTCTTACAGGACGGTGAAGCTTTCTTT	TRBJ1-1	.	TRBV5-6	.
CASSQDSEAFF	TGCGCCAGCAGCCAAGACAGTGAAGCTTTCTTT	TRBJ1-1	.	TRBV4-1	.
CSAGMGMAGNTIYF	TGCAGCGCTGGGATGGGGATGGCTGGAAACACCATATATTTT	TRBJ1-3	.	TRBV29-1	.
CASSSPDRGLTDTQYF	TGTGCCAGCAGCTCACCGGACAGGGGGCTCACAGATACGCAGTATTTT	TRBJ2-3	TRBD1	TRBV5-5	.
CASSPPEWTSGTDTQYF	TGTGCCAGCAGTCCCCCCGAGTGGACTAGCGGCACAGATACGCAGTATTTT	TRBJ2-3	TRBD2	TRBV2	.
CASSLGAGELFF	TGTGCCAGCAGCTTAGGCGCCGGGGAGCTGTTTTTT	TRBJ2-2	.	TRBV11-2	.
CASSEFRVWGAFF	TGTGCCAGCAGTGAATTTAGGGTCTGGGGCGCTTTCTTT	TRBJ1-1	.	TRBV6-1	.
CASSEVEAYNEQFF	TGTGCCAGCAGTGAAGTAGAAGCCTACAATGAGCAGTTCTTC	TRBJ2-1	.	TRBV6-1	.
CASSALPASGYTDTQYF	TGTGCCAGCAGCGCCTTACCGGCTAGCGGCTACACAGATACGCAGTATTTT	TRBJ2-3	TRBD2	TRBV9	.
CASSMSSMGGTEAFF	TGTGCCAGTAGTATGAGCTCTATGGGGGGAACTGAAGCTTTCTTT	TRBJ1-1	.	TRBV19	once
CASSPLKTAGGYTDTQYF	TGTGCCAGCTCACCACTGAAGACGGCGGGAGGATATACGGATACGCAGTATTTT	TRBJ2-3	TRBD2	TRBV18	.
CASSSQTLNGETQYF	TGTGCCAGCAGCTCGCAGACGTTAAACGGGGAGACCCAGTACTTC	TRBJ2-5	.	TRBV7-9	.
CASSSGTSYNEQFF	TGTGCCAGCAGCTCCGGGACAAGCTACAATGAGCAGTTCTTC	TRBJ2-1	.	TRBV7-9	.
CASSWGQLNTEAFF	TGTGCCAGCAGCTGGGGACAGTTGAACACTGAAGCTTTCTTT	TRBJ1-1	TRBD1	TRBV5-6	.
CASSPIGTGINGYTF	TGTGCCAGCAGTCCTATCGGGACAGGGATTAATGGCTACACCTTC	TRBJ1-2	TRBD1	TRBV27	.
CASSSGEGQRNEKLFF	TGTGCCAGCAGTTCAGGAGAGGGACAGCGGAATGAAAAACTGTTTTTT	TRBJ1-4	TRBD1	TRBV27	.